This is a list of T cell receptor beta chains from one sample in a study of a mutant IDH1 vaccine in newly diagnosed glioma. Assay: immunoSEQ multiplex PCR; the TCRdb copy retains only in-frame clones and omits some. The profile shows about 56,000 clones, 86% of them singletons. Antigen specificity for these receptors is unknown. The sample in question was PBMCs, obtained from a glioma patient whose treatment included an IDH1 peptide vaccine. All receptors come from a man between 40 and 49 years old with glioma. CDR3s leave out the opening cysteine and the closing phenylalanine or tryptophan. A clone size is listed for some rows: how often the clone was seen (once, few, many), or a class if it is expanded.

.	TRBV10-3	TRBJ2-3	AISEEGAVSDTQY
.	TRBV7-9	TRBJ2-3	ASSLEATDTQY
.	TRBV15	TRBJ2-3	ATSRDLLAGEDTQY
.	TRBV2	TRBJ2-5	ASTVTGLSGQETQY
.	TRBV6-6	TRBJ2-7	ASSTGREQY
.	TRBV15	TRBJ2-1	ATSRDRLTGSVHNEQF
.	TRBV18	TRBJ2-7	ASSPVIGQGSLYEQY
.	TRBV5-5	TRBJ2-5	ASSLGVGKETQY
.	TRBV7-9	TRBJ2-5	ASSLLAGGPQETQY
.	TRBV19	TRBJ2-4	ASSIGGPFLDIQY
.	TRBV2	TRBJ2-7	ASSGAGEYEQY
few	TRBV5-4	TRBJ2-7	ASSLDGPPYEQY
.	TRBV18	TRBJ2-1	ASSARVGSSYNEQF
.	TRBV5-4	TRBJ2-1	ASSSGGSYNEQF
.	TRBV12-5	TRBJ1-4	ASGFTGQANEKLF
.	TRBV7-2	TRBJ2-3	ASSLVAATDTQY
once	TRBV28	TRBJ2-7	ASSLSRVHEQY
.	TRBV4-3	TRBJ2-1	ASSRGLVESSYNEQF
.	TRBV14	TRBJ2-1	ASSRGRDRGQF
.	TRBV27	TRBJ1-1	ASSPHPGQGFGMYGTEAF
.	TRBV2	TRBJ1-1	ATMGWSRGSWTEAF
.	TRBV6-5	TRBJ2-7	ASSRRQVLPYEQY
.	TRBV27	TRBJ2-2	ASSFWTGGAGELF
.	TRBV5-1	TRBJ1-6	ASSPDGSLTPLH
.	TRBV6-5	TRBJ2-3	ASSYLAGGTDTQY
.	TRBV5-1	TRBJ2-3	ASSSGSVATDTQY
.	TRBV4-1	TRBJ2-5	ASSSNNQEVETQY
.	TRBV7-9	TRBJ2-7	ASSQTSGRSYEQY
.	TRBV5-5	TRBJ2-1	ASSSTRPWANEQF
.	TRBV6-1	TRBJ1-1	ASSARENTEAF
few	TRBV6-1	TRBJ2-1	ASSFTGDNEQF
.	TRBV6-5	TRBJ1-2	ASSYSGVDYGYT
.	TRBV7-2	TRBJ2-1	ASSQQGGGEQF
once	TRBV5-6	TRBJ1-1	ASSISQQAF
.	TRBV18	TRBJ2-7	ASSRPGDSYEQY
.	TRBV4-1	TRBJ1-4	ASSQVIGEKLF
.	TRBV7-2	TRBJ2-3	ASSALRAALTDTQY
.	TRBV29-1	TRBJ2-7	SVGAGGSYEQY
.	TRBV29-1	TRBJ2-5	SVGQGALETQY
.	TRBV6-6	TRBJ1-5	ASSFYSNQPQH
.	TRBV18	TRBJ2-1	ASSPRQGSSYNEQF
.	TRBV19	TRBJ2-4	ASSISRTGTTKNIQY
.	TRBV5-4	TRBJ2-7	ASSRDILAGREQY
.	TRBV7-9	TRBJ2-2	ASSFLRTSGSYRGELF
once	TRBV7-3	TRBJ2-3	ASSSVRGTDTQY
.	TRBV10-3	TRBJ2-1	AISERDYREQF
few	TRBV6-6	TRBJ2-3	ASSYEGKREGTQY
.	TRBV5-3	TRBJ2-1	ARSQRDPGEF